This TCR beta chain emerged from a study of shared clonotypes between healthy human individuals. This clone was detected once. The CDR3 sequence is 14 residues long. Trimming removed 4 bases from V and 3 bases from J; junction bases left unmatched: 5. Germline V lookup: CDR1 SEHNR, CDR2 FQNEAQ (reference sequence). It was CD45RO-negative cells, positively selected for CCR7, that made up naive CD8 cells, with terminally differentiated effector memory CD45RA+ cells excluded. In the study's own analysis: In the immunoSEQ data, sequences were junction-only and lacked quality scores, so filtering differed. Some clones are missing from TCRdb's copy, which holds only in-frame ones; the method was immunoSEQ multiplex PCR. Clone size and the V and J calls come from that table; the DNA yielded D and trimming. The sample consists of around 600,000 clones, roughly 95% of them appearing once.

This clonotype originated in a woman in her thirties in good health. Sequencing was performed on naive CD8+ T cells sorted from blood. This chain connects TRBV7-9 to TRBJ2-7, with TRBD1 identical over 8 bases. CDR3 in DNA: TGTGCCAGCAGCTACCCGGACAGGGACTACGAGCAGTACTTC. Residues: CASSYPDRDYEQYF.